The 15 T cell receptor beta chains below come from one sample, sequenced in a study of identical twins. MiXCR, applied by TCRdb to the 5' RACE reads, yields one record per CDR3 protein. Of 450,000 or so distinct CDR3 sequences in the sample, 14% were seen once. These data also formed part of another study, on yellow fever vaccine responses in identical twins.

Input material: CD4+ T cells sorted from blood. The source is a young woman in good health.

This clonotype was observed a few times. The gene calls are TRBV20-1 and TRBJ2-3, with D tentatively TRBD1 or TRBD2 (5 bases each). Trimming took 2 bases from V and 1 from J, leaving 10 bases between them. The germline V gene has CDR1 DFQATT and CDR2 SNEGSKA (reference sequence). This CDR3 region has 14 residues. CDR3 loop: CSARSGRGTDTQYF. Written as DNA, the CDR3 is TGCAGTGCTAGATCGGGGCGCGGCACAGATACGCAGTATTTT.

This clonotype was detected a few times. The chain couples TRBV12-3 or TRBV12-4 to TRBJ2-3, with a weak D call TRBD2 (8 bases). The CDR3 is made up of 15 amino acids. V gave up 6 bases and J gave up 11 bases, with 24 bases separating them. The CDR3 reads CASSEIDRAAGGQYF. CDR3 DNA sequence: TGTGCCAGCAGCGAAATAGACAGGGCGGCGGGGGGGCAGTATTTT.

This clonotype has only a few counts. The J gene is TRBJ2-7, the V gene TRBV20-1; TRBD1 matches at 8 bases. V trimming: 0 bases; J trimming: 3 bases; junction bases outside the gene matches: 7. CDR1 DFQATT and CDR2 SNEGSKA come from the germline V gene (reference sequence). CDR3 length equals 15 residues. CDR3 in DNA: TGCAGTGCTAGAGATGGTGGGACAGGTAACTACGAGCAGTACTTC. It codes for CSARDGGTGNYEQYF.

This clonotype was recorded a few times. The chain couples TRBV6-2 or TRBV6-3 to TRBJ2-7; no clear D. The CDR3 is 14 amino acids. The ends were cut back, 2 bases at V and 6 bases at J, with 14 bases in the middle. Germline assignment: CDR1 MNHEY and CDR2 SVGEGT. The CDR3 coding sequence is TGTGCCAGCAGTTACCGGGCGGTTTGGGGCGAGCAGTACTTC. Amino acids: CASSYRAVWGEQYF.

V is TRBV6-1 and J is TRBJ2-1; TRBD2 agrees at 10 bases. CDR1 is MNHNS, CDR2 SASEGT, per germline. This CDR3 spans 16 amino acids. V trimming: 5 bases; J trimming: 0 bases; junction bases outside the gene matches: 4. In DNA form, the CDR3 reads TGTGCCAGCAGTCGTTCTAGCGGGAGCTCCTACAATGAGCAGTTCTTC. It is translated as CASSRSSGSSYNEQFF.

This chain joins TRBV29-1 and TRBJ2-5; D uncertain. Germline-derived CDR1 and CDR2 are SQVTM and ANQGSEA. Trimming took 2 bases from V and 5 from J, leaving 9 bases between them. The CDR3 has 12 residues. In nucleotides, the CDR3 is TGCAGCGTTGAAAGGCCCGGGGAGACCCAGTACTTC. This codes for CSVERPGETQYF.

V and J are TRBV7-2 and TRBJ2-1; D unresolved. Trimming removed 4 bases from V and 7 bases from J, with 8 bases in between. CDR3 length equals 12 residues. Germline assignment: CDR1 SGHTA and CDR2 FQGNSA. CDR3 sequence reads: CASSSIKNEQFF. For the CDR3, the DNA is TGTGCCAGCAGCTCAATTAAAAATGAGCAGTTCTTC.

V is TRBV2 and J is TRBJ1-1; perhaps TRBD1 as D (6 bases). This CDR3 contains 13 residues. The V gene lost 7 bases and the J gene lost 3 bases, with 12 bases spanning the gap. Germline V gives CDR1 SNHLY, CDR2 FYNNEI. The DNA for the CDR3 is TGTGCCAGCAAATCGGACAGCCACACTGAAGCTTTCTTT. Protein: CASKSDSHTEAFF.

This clonotype was counted ten times or more. This chain links TRBV12-3 or TRBV12-4 with TRBJ2-4; D perhaps matches TRBD1 (5 bases). The CDR3 sequence is 13 residues long. Trimming left V 5 bases short and J 1 base short, with 6 bases between. In DNA, the CDR3 is TGTGCCAGCAGTCCAGGGGCCAAAAACATTCAGTACTTC. It specifies CASSPGAKNIQYF.

This clonotype was counted ten times or more. The chain uses TRBV6-5 and TRBJ1-4, with D possibly being TRBD1 (5 bases). The CDR3 is made up of 15 amino acids. V lost 2 bases to trimming and J lost 7 bases, with 14 bases between them. Germline-derived CDR1 and CDR2 are MNHEY and SVGAGI. The CDR3 nucleotides read TGTGCCAGCAGTTACGGGGGTGCGGATGCTGAAAAACTGTTTTTT. Its protein is CASSYGGADAEKLFF.

The chain couples TRBV9 to TRBJ2-5; 16 bases agree with TRBD2. The CDR3 is made up of 19 amino acids. The ends lost 5 bases at V and 3 bases at J; junction bases unmatched: 13. Looked up from germline, CDR1 is SGDLS and CDR2 is YYNGEE. CDR3 sequence reads: CASSALLGTSGGAEETQYF. Here the CDR3 DNA reads TGTGCCAGCAGTGCCCTCCTCGGGACTAGCGGGGGGGCGGAAGAGACCCAGTACTTC.

This clonotype occurred a few times. This chain connects TRBV29-1 to TRBJ1-1, with D uncertain. Germline-derived CDR1 and CDR2 are SQVTM and ANQGSEA. V gave up 7 bases and J gave up 1 base, with 10 bases separating them. The CDR3 covers 12 residues. CDR3 in amino acids: CSAVVGNTEAFF. The CDR3 bases are TGCAGCGCAGTAGTGGGGAACACTGAAGCTTTCTTT.

The V and J genes are TRBV5-3 and TRBJ1-4; D ambiguous. TRBV5-3 counts as an open reading frame of uncertain function. V lost 9 bases to trimming and J lost 3 bases, with 15 bases between them. This CDR3 is built from 14 residues. The CDR3 region has the DNA TGTGCCATGAGCCCGGGGTCCGCTAATGAAAAACTGTTTTTT. It yields the protein CAMSPGSANEKLFF.

The chain employs TRBV4-2 and TRBJ1-1; the match to TRBD1 covers 7 bases. The CDR3 length is 15 residues. Germline V lookup: CDR1 LGHNA, CDR2 YNFKEQ. V shed 2 bases, J shed 1 base, and the junction held 4 bases outside the gene matches. The CDR3 reads CASSQKGAGNTEAFF. Here the CDR3 DNA reads TGTGCCAGCAGCCAAAAGGGGGCCGGGAACACTGAAGCTTTCTTT.

There are a few counts of this clonotype. This sequence joins TRBV4-2 and TRBJ2-3, with TRBD2 matching 11 bases. Germline-derived CDR1 and CDR2 are LGHNA and YNFKEQ. Losses at the gene ends were 4 bases for V and 5 bases for J; bases not matched to a gene: 17. The CDR3 is 19 amino acids. The CDR3 nucleotides read TGTGCCAGCAGCCCGAACCCCCGACTAGCGGGAAGGGGGAGAGATACGCAGTATTTT. Encoded protein: CASSPNPRLAGRGRDTQYF.